The sequence of this T cell receptor (beta chain) was determined in a study of monozygotic twins with cystic fibrosis (TCRdb year 2021). Looking at the study overall: Approximately 3.3 micrograms of fragmented DNA went through around 14 PCR cycles to produce barcoded libraries. To assess genetic influence on V and J gene usage, the study compared TCR beta repertoires within and across 16 monozygotic twin pairs with cystic fibrosis. The cohort comprised ten female and six male twin pairs aged about 2.0 to 36.4 years, median roughly 9 years, mostly children and adolescents. On the day blood was drawn, the twins' weight-for-height and FEVPerc (FEV1 disease centile) were ranked against those of the 1,060 cohort participants. Data for three of the twin pairs had been reported previously in another context.

Broader findings and caveats from the paper: In 13 of 16 pairs, V gene usage most closely resembled the co-twin's, and the same held for J usage in 8 of 16 pairs, a pattern suggesting genetic constraints. The cohort was small, and the number of shared CDR3s showed no association with age, concordance or disease severity. Nucleotide-identical clonotype sharing was significantly higher within monozygotic CF twin pairs than between unrelated CF individuals (P = 0.000026, Mann-Whitney). Simpson clonality was generally low (median about 0.009), suggesting a naive-dominated repertoire, with higher clonality in the most severely affected patients.

TCR beta CDR3 regions were amplified by multiplex PCR with the immunoSEQ immune profiling system according to the manufacturer's instructions. An Illumina NextSeq system was used to carry out the sequencing. The original methods were these. Sequence data were processed on the immunoSEQ Analyzer platform, and clonality was computed as the square root of Simpson's index of productive rearrangements. V and J usage similarity was measured by Jensen-Shannon distance, and CDR3 generation probabilities were computed with OLGA. The researchers looked up shared CDR3 sequences in the immuneACCESS database (August 2020) and in VDJdb (December 2020). Drawn from immuneACCESS, this table holds only the in-frame rearrangements with V and J called that TCRdb kept. Clones are partly lost; checked studies trace under half to an unresolved V gene and leave the rest unexplained. The DNA was the basis for D and trimming; V, J and clone size are from that table. The sample table shows around 11,000 clones, and around 95% are seen once. The ten largest clones add up to over 0.8% of the sample.

A note on this clone: No cognate antigen has been identified for it. No base quality values were provided; no much bigger clone lies one nucleotide off.

The twin pairs came from the European Cystic Fibrosis Twin and Sibling Study Cohort, which recruited patients from over a hundred CF clinics across 14 European countries. Zygosity and CFTR genotype were verified in-house, and zygosity was tested by multiplex PCR of nine short tandem repeat loci. Each twin gave a peripheral blood sample, and clinical parameters were documented on that same day of blood sampling. Genomic DNA was isolated from peripheral blood cells with phenol/chloroform and kept in TE buffer at 4 degrees C. The material sequenced was blood. This sequence was found in a boy aged 5-17 years with cystic fibrosis.

The DNA reads as follows: TGTGCCAGCAGCTTTTCTGTTCGCAGCCCTAATGAAAAACTGTTTTTT. The resulting protein is CASSFSVRSPNEKLFF. This chain is built from TRBV7-9 and TRBJ1-4; the D gene identity is not certain. V is pared back by 3 bases and J by 3 bases, with 14 bases lying between the germline termini. Via the germline V gene (reference sequence), CDR1 is SEHNR and CDR2 FQNEAQ. Reading from cysteine to phenylalanine, the CDR3 counts 16 amino acids. Only the CDR3 DNA stays, 48 bases, in frame from base 1. Where the CDR3 stops, the reference TRBV7-9 and TRBJ1-4 genes take over; the full variable domain is DTGVSQNPRHKITKRGQNVTFRCDPISEHNRLYWYRQTLGQGPEFLTYFQNEAQLEKSRLLSDRFSAERPKGSFSTLEIQRTEQGDSAMYLCASSFSVRSPNEKLFFGSGTQLSVL.